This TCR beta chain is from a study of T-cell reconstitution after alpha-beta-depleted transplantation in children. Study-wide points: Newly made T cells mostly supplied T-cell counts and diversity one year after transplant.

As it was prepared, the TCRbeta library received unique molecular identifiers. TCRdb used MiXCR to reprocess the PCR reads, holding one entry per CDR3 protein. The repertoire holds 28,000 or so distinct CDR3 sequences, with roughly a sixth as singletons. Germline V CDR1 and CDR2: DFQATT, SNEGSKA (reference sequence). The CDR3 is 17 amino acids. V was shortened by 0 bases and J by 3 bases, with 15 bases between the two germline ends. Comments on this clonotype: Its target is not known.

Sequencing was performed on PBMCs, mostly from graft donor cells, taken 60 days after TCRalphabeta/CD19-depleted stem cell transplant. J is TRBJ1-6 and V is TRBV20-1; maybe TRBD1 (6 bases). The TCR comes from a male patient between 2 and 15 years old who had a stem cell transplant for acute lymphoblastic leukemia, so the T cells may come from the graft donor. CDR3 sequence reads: CSARDWTANSYNSPLHF. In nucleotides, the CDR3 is TGCAGTGCTAGAGACTGGACAGCCAACAGCTATAATTCACCCCTCCACTTT.